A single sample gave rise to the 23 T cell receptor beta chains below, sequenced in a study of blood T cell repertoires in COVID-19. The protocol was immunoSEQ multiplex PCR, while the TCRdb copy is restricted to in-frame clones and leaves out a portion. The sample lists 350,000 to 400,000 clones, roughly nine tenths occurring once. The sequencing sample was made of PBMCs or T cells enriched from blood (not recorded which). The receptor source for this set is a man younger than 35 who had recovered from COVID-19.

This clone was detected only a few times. The CDR3 sequence: CTSSQAGRESYEQYF. The CDR3 DNA reads as TGCACCAGCAGCCAAGCTGGGCGGGAGTCCTACGAGCAGTACTTC. The chain couples TRBV1 to TRBJ2-7; TRBD2, the table's D call, lacks a check against the DNA. TRBV1 is termed a pseudogene. The CDR3 runs to 15 residues.

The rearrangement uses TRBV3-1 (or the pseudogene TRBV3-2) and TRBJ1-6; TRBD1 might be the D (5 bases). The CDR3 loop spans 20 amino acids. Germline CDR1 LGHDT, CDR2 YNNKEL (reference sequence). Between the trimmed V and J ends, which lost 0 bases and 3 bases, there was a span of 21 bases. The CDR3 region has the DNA TGTGCCAGCAGCCAAGAGAATAGGGACTCACGTACTATCTATAATTCACCCCTCCACTTT. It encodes CASSQENRDSRTIYNSPLHF.

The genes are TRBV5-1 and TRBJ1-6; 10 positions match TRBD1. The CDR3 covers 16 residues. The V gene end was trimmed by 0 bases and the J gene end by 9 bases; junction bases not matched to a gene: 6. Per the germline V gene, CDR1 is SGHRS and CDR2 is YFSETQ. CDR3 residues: CASSLGDRGIGSPLHF. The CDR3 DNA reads TGCGCCAGCAGCTTGGGGGACAGGGGAATCGGTTCACCCCTCCACTTT.

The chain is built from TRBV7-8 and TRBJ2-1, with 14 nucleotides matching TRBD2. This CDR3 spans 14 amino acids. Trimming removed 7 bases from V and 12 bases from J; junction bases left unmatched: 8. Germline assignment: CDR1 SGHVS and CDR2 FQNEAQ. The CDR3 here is CASTGLAGGSWQFF. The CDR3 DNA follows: TGTGCCAGCACCGGACTAGCGGGGGGTAGTTGGCAGTTCTTC.

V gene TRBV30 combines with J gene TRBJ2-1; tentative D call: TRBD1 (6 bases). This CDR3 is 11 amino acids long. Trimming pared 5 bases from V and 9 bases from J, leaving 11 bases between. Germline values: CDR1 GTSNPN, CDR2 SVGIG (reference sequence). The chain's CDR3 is CAWGSGVEQFF. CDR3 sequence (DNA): TGTGCCTGGGGCTCAGGGGTTGAGCAGTTCTTC.

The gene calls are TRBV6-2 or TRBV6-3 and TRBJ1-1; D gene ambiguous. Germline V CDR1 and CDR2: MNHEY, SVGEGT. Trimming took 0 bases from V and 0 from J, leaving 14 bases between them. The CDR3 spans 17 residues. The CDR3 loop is CASSYSPGSSMNTEAFF. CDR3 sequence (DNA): TGTGCCAGCAGTTACTCCCCGGGTTCCAGTATGAACACTGAAGCTTTCTTT.

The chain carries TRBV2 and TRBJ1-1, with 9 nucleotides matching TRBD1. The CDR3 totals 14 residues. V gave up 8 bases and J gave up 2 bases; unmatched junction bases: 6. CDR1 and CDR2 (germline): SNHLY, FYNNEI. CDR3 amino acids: CASSWGQGNTEAFF. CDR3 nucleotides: TGTGCCAGCTCTTGGGGACAGGGCAACACTGAAGCTTTCTTT. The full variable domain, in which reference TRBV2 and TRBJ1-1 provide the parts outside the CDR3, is EPEVTQTPSHQVTQMGQEVILRCVPISNHLYFYWYRQILGQKVEFLVSFYNNEISEKSEIFDDQFSVERPDGSNFTLKIRSTKLEDSAMYFCASSWGQGNTEAFFGQGTRLTVV.

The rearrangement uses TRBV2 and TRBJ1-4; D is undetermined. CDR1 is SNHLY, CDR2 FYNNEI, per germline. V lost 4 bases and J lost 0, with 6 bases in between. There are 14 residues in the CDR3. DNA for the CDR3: TGTGCCAGCAGTGCAGATGCAACTAATGAAAAACTGTTTTTT. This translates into CASSADATNEKLFF.

The CDR3 bases are TGTGCCAGCAGAACCAACAGGGGCACTGAAGCTTTCTTT. Translated, it gives CASRTNRGTEAFF. The rearrangement joins TRBV6-5 to TRBJ1-1; 7 nucleotides align to TRBD1. After removal of 6 bases from V and 4 bases from J, the junction contained 5 bases not matched to a gene. Germline V CDR1 and CDR2: MNHEY, SVGAGI. This CDR3 contains 13 residues.

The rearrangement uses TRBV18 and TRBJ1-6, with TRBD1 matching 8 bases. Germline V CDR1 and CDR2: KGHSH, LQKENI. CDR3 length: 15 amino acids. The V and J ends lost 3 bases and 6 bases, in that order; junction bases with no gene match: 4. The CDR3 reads CASSPPDRVNSPLHF. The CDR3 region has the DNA TGTGCCAGCTCACCGCCGGACAGGGTTAATTCACCCCTCCACTTT.

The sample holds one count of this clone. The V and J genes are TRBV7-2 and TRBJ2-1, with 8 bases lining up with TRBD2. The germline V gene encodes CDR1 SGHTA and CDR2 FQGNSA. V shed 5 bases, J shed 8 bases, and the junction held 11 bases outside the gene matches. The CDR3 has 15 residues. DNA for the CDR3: TGTGCCAGCAGCCTTGACGGGGGGGGTTTGTATGAGCAGTTCTTC. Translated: CASSLDGGGLYEQFF.

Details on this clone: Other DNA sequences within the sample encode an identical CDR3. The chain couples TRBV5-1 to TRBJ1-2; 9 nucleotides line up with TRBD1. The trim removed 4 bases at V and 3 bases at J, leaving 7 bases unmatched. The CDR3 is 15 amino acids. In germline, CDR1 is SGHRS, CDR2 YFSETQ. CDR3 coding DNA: TGCGCCAGCAGCCCGGACAGGGGCCGGGACTATGGCTACACCTTC. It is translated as CASSPDRGRDYGYTF. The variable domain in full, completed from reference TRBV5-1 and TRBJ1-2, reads KAGVTQTPRYLIKTRGQQVTLSCSPISGHRSVSWYQQTPGQGLQFLFEYFSETQRNKGNFPGRFSGRQFSNSRSEMNVSTLELGDSALYLCASSPDRGRDYGYTFGSGTRLTVV.

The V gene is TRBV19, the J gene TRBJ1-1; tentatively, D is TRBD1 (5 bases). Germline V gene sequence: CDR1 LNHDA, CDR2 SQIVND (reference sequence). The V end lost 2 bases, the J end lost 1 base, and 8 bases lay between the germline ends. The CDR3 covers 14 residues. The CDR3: CASSIRQGNTEAFF. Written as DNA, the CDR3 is TGTGCCAGTAGTATACGGCAGGGGAACACTGAAGCTTTCTTT.

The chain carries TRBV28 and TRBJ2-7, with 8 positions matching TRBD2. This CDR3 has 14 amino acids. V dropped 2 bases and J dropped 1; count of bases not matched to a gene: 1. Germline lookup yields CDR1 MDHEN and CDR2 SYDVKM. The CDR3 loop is CASSLAGGSYEQYF. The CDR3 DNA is TGTGCCAGCAGTTTAGCGGGGGGTTCCTACGAGCAGTACTTC.

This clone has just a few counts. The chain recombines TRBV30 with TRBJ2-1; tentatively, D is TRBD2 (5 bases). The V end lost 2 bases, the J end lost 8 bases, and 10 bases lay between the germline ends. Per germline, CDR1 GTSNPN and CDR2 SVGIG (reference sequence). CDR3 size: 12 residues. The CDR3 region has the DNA TGTGCCTGGAGTCTCCCCGGGGATGAGCAGTTCTTC. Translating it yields CAWSLPGDEQFF.

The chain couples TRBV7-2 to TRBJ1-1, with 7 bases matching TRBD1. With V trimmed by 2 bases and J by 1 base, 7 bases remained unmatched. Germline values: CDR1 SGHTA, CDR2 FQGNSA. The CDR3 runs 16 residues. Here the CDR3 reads CASSLTQGLGNTEAFF. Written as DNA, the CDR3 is TGTGCCAGCAGCTTAACACAGGGGTTGGGGAACACTGAAGCTTTCTTT.

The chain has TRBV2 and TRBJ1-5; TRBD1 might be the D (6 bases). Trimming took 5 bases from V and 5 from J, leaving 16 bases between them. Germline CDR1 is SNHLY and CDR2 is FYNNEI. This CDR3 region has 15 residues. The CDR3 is CASSWWQGMHQPQHF. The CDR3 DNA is TGTGCCAGCAGTTGGTGGCAGGGGATGCATCAGCCCCAGCATTTT.

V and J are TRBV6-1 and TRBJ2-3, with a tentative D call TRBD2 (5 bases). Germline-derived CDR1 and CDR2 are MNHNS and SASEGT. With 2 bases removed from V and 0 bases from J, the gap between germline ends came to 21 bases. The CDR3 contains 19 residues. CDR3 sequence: CASSEYAPGWKTSTDTQYF. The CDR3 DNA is TGTGCCAGCAGTGAATATGCTCCGGGATGGAAAACGAGCACAGATACGCAGTATTTT.

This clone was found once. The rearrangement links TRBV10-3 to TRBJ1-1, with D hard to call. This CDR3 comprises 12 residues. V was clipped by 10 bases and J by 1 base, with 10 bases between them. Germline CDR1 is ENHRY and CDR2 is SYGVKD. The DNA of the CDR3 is TGTGCCACAGGCCACGAGAACACTGAAGCTTTCTTT. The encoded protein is CATGHENTEAFF.

The CDR3 spells CASSGGGRAETQYF. The CDR3 DNA is TGTGCCAGCAGTGGCGGGGGGCGGGCTGAGACCCAGTACTTC. This chain connects TRBV2 to TRBJ2-5; 8 bases are a match to TRBD2. J was trimmed by 5 bases and V by 4 bases; bases with no gene match: 6. Germline V gene lookup returns CDR1 SNHLY and CDR2 FYNNEI. The CDR3 loop spans 14 amino acids.

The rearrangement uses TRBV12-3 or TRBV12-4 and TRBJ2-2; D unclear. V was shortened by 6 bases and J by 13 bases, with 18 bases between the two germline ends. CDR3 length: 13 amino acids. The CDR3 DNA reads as TGTGCCAGCAGCCTCGAATCCTTTGGCTGGCTGTTTTTT. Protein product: CASSLESFGWLFF.

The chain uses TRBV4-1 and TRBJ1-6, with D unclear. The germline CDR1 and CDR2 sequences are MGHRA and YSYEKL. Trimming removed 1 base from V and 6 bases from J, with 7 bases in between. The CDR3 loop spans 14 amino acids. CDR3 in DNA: TGCGCCAGCAGCCAAGTAGGGAGTAATTCACCCCTCCACTTT. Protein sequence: CASSQVGSNSPLHF.

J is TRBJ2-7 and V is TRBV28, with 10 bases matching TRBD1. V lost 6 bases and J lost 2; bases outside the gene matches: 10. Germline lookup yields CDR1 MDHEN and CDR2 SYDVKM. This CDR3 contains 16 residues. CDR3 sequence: CASSPGVGTGAYEQYF. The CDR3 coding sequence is TGTGCCAGCAGCCCTGGGGTCGGGACAGGGGCCTACGAGCAGTACTTC.